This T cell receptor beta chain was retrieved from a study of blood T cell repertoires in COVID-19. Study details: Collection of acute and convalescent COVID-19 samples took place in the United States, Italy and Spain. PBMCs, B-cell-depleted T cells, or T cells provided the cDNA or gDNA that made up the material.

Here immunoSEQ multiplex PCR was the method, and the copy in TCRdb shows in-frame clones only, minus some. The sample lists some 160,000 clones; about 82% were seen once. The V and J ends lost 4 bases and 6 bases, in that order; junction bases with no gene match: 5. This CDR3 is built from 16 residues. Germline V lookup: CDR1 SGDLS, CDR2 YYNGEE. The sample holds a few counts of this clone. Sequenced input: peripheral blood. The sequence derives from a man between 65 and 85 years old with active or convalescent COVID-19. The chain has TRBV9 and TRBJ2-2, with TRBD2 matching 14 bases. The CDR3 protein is CASSPGLAGGAGELFF. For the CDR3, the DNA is TGTGCCAGCAGCCCTGGACTAGCGGGAGGTGCCGGGGAGCTGTTTTTT.